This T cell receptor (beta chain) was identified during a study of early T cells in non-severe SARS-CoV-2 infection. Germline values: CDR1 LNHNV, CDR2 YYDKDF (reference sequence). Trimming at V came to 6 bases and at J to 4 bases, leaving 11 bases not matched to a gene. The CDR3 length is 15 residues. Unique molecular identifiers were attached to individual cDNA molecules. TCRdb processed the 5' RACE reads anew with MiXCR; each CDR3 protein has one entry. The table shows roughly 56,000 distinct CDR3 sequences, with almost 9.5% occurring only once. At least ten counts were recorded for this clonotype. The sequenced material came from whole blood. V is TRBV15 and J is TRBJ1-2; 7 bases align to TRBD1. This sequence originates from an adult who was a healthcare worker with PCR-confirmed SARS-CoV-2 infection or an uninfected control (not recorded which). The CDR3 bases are TGTGCCACCAGGTTGGGACAGACAAACCTCTATGGCTACACCTTC. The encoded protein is CATRLGQTNLYGYTF.